This TCR beta chain was documented in a study of cytomegalovirus exposure and HLA in healthy donors. Primers for the PCR totalled 60 Vbeta and 13 Jbeta. The assay was immunoSEQ multiplex PCR, and TCRdb's table has in-frame clones only and misses some. The sample lists approximately 220,000 clones, roughly 82% occurring once. In regard to this clone: Its antigen is currently unknown.

CDR3 length equals 16 residues. In germline, CDR1 is MGHRA, CDR2 YSYEKL. The V end lost 1 base, the J end lost 6 bases, and 16 bases lay between the germline ends. Study outcomes and limitations: TCR beta chains numbering under 200 were designated cytomegalovirus-associated.

Sequencing was done on a sample of PBMCs. The chain has TRBV4-1 and TRBJ2-4; possibly TRBD1 for D (6 bases). The sequence was collected from a man aged 40-55 years in good health and CMV-seropositive. CDR3 loop: CASSQAQGLEGNIQYF. In DNA form, the CDR3 reads TGCGCCAGCAGCCAAGCTCAGGGGCTTGAGGGAAACATTCAGTACTTC.